Below are 29 T cell receptor beta chains sequenced from a single sample in a study of blood T cell repertoires in COVID-19. Some clones are missing from TCRdb's copy, which holds only in-frame ones; the method was immunoSEQ multiplex PCR. The repertoire holds about 220,000 clones, with about 80% as singletons. Specimen: PBMCs or T cells enriched from blood (not recorded which). The receptors stem from a woman aged 40 to 50 who had been exposed to COVID-19.

The J gene is TRBJ1-2, the V gene TRBV12-3 or TRBV12-4; D possibly corresponds to TRBD1 (6 bases). The CDR3 sequence is 13 residues long. Trimming pared 4 bases from V and 3 bases from J, leaving 9 bases between. This CDR3 reads CASSSGHDYGYTF. For the CDR3, the DNA is TGTGCCAGCAGTTCGGGACACGACTATGGCTACACCTTC.

This sequence joins TRBV6-5 and TRBJ2-7; 8 positions agree with TRBD1. This CDR3 region has 13 residues. Germline values: CDR1 MNHEY, CDR2 SVGAGI. The V and J ends lost 5 bases and 4 bases, in that order; junction bases with no gene match: 4. CDR3 amino acids: CASSRDRQYEQYF. The CDR3 DNA follows: TGTGCCAGCAGTAGGGACAGGCAATACGAGCAGTACTTC.

This clone appeared once. The rearrangement joins TRBV4-3 to TRBJ1-4, with D uncertain. Germline V gene sequence: CDR1 LGHNA, CDR2 YSLEER. The CDR3 length is 16 residues. Trimming removed 4 bases at V and 7 bases at J, with 19 bases between. DNA of the CDR3: TGCGCCAGCAGCCCCCGACACCTTTCTCCAGTTGAAAAACTGTTTTTT. It encodes CASSPRHLSPVEKLFF.

This sequence joins TRBV30 and TRBJ1-4, with unresolved D. V shed 3 bases and J shed 8 bases, with 22 bases lying between them. The CDR3 runs 16 residues. The germline V gene has CDR1 GTSNPN and CDR2 SVGIG (reference sequence). CDR3: CAWSAPQFVPVEKLFF. The CDR3 DNA sequence: TGTGCCTGGAGCGCTCCACAGTTTGTCCCCGTGGAAAAACTGTTTTTT.

The chain carries TRBV18 and TRBJ1-6; 8 positions match TRBD1. CDR1 is KGHSH, CDR2 LQKENI, per germline. The J segment lost 3 bases and the V segment lost 6 bases, leaving 4 bases of the junction unmatched. The CDR3 runs 15 residues. The CDR3 DNA is TGTGCCAGCTCCGGCACAGGGGGCTATAATTCACCCCTCCACTTT. Its protein is CASSGTGGYNSPLHF.

The chain joins TRBV7-9 to TRBJ1-3; TRBD1 is a possible D gene (5 bases). V lost 0 bases and J lost 0, with 9 bases in between. CDR1 is SEHNR, CDR2 FQNEAQ, per germline (reference sequence). The CDR3 is made up of 16 amino acids. The CDR3 DNA reads TGTGCCAGCAGCTTAGCCCCACAGGACTCTGGAAACACCATATATTTT. This codes for CASSLAPQDSGNTIYF.

The rearrangement joins TRBV12-5 to TRBJ1-1; 8 bases map to TRBD1. Per the germline V gene, CDR1 is LGHNT and CDR2 is FRNRAP. This CDR3 is 15 amino acids long. Trimming took 0 bases from V and 7 from J; bases not matched to a gene: 7. Here the CDR3 DNA reads TGTGCTAGTGGTTTGGTACTCAGGGGGCAGGATGAAGCTTTCTTT. Protein sequence: CASGLVLRGQDEAFF.

This rearrangement joins TRBV9 to TRBJ1-5; D gene uncertain. Per the germline V gene, CDR1 is SGDLS and CDR2 is YYNGEE. There are 14 residues in the CDR3. Trimming cost V 0 bases and J 5 bases, with 9 bases left between them. The CDR3 spells CASSVDHQDQPQHF. CDR3 nucleotides: TGTGCCAGCAGCGTAGATCATCAGGATCAGCCCCAGCATTTT.

This chain connects TRBV2 to TRBJ1-5; D uncertain. The CDR3 contains 13 residues. The germline gives CDR1 SNHLY, CDR2 FYNNEI. V was trimmed by 3 bases and J by 0 bases, leaving 3 bases between them. The CDR3 reads CASSDNSNQPQHF. The CDR3 DNA is TGTGCCAGCAGTGACAATAGCAATCAGCCCCAGCATTTT.

V and J are TRBV11-1 and TRBJ1-2, with 9 bases that match TRBD1. Trimming at V came to 5 bases and at J to 8 bases, leaving 6 bases not matched to a gene. The CDR3 covers 13 residues. Germline-derived CDR1 and CDR2 are SGHAT and FQDESV (reference sequence). The CDR3 region has the DNA TGTGCCAGCAGCCCAGGGACAGGGCACGGCTACACCTTC. It translates to CASSPGTGHGYTF.

This chain joins TRBV6-1 and TRBJ1-2; D unresolved. Trimming shortened V by 2 bases and J by 3 bases, and 16 bases separated the two germline ends. There are 16 residues in the CDR3. Looked up from germline, CDR1 is MNHNS and CDR2 is SASEGT. DNA of the CDR3: TGTGCCAGCAGTGAATTGGTTCGCCGGAGAGACTATGGCTACACCTTC. Translation: CASSELVRRRDYGYTF.

This clone was recorded a few times. V is TRBV3-1 (or the pseudogene TRBV3-2) and J is TRBJ2-7; 10 bases fit TRBD1. The CDR3 has 16 amino acids. Germline-derived CDR1 and CDR2 are LGHDT and YNNKEL (reference sequence). V shed 4 bases and J 0 bases; nucleotides not matched to a gene: 6. CDR3 sequence reads: CASSPQGQGVSYEQYF. The CDR3 DNA follows: TGTGCCAGCAGCCCCCAAGGACAGGGGGTCTCCTACGAGCAGTACTTC.

J is TRBJ2-3 and V is TRBV6-6; 8 nucleotides align to TRBD2. The trim removed 2 bases at V and 2 bases at J, leaving 3 bases unmatched. The CDR3 sequence is 15 residues long. CDR1 and CDR2 (germline): MNHNY, SVGAGI (reference sequence). In nucleotides, the CDR3 is TGTGCCAGCAGTTACGATAGCGGGGACACAGATACGCAGTATTTT. Translated, it gives CASSYDSGDTDTQYF.

V gene TRBV5-6 combines with J gene TRBJ2-7; D is perhaps TRBD2 (5 bases). The CDR3 is made up of 13 amino acids. Germline V gives CDR1 SGHDT, CDR2 YYEEEE. Trimming cost V 3 bases and J 0 bases, with 7 bases left between them. The CDR3 DNA reads TGTGCCAGCAGCTGGAGGAACTCCTACGAGCAGTACTTC. As protein: CASSWRNSYEQYF.

This chain uses TRBV5-5 with TRBJ1-2; perhaps TRBD1 as D (5 bases). V was shortened by 4 bases and J by 8 bases, with 27 bases between the two germline ends. Per germline, CDR1 SGHKS and CDR2 YYEKEE (reference sequence). The CDR3 spans 17 residues. The CDR3 coding sequence is TGTGCCAGCAGCCCGAGTCCAAAGGGAGGACAACTAGGAGGCTACACCTTC. Its protein product is CASSPSPKGGQLGGYTF.

This clone was counted a few times. The rearrangement links TRBV5-4 to TRBJ2-5; 12 bases are shared with TRBD2. The CDR3 loop spans 17 amino acids. Germline loops: CDR1 SGHNT, CDR2 YYREEE (reference sequence). After removal of 3 bases from V and 4 bases from J, the junction contained 10 bases not matched to a gene. The CDR3 nucleotides read TGTGCCAGCAGCTCAGCTAGCGGGGGGGCCATTGGAGAGACCCAGTACTTC. Protein product: CASSSASGGAIGETQYF.

The rearrangement uses TRBV27 and TRBJ2-7; D is unresolved. The CDR3 loop spans 13 amino acids. From germline, CDR1 is MNHEY and CDR2 SMNVEV (reference sequence). V was cut by 3 bases and J by 2 bases, with 8 bases left in between. CDR3 sequence reads: CASSLGLTYEQYF. DNA of the CDR3: TGTGCCAGCAGTTTGGGCCTAACCTACGAGCAGTACTTC.

The rearrangement uses TRBV7-8 and TRBJ1-3; 7 bases match TRBD1. V shed 1 base and J 3 bases; nucleotides not matched to a gene: 6. From germline, CDR1 is SGHVS and CDR2 FQNEAQ. The CDR3 contains 16 residues. The DNA for the CDR3 is TGTGCCAGCAGCTTAGATCCGGGACAGCTTGGAAACACCATATATTTT. Residues: CASSLDPGQLGNTIYF.

The V call is TRBV10-3, the J call TRBJ2-5, with 9 bases identical to TRBD1. The CDR3 length is 15 residues. Germline assignment: CDR1 ENHRY and CDR2 SYGVKD. V was clipped by 2 bases and J by 4 bases; unmatched bases: 5. This CDR3 reads CAISETGGRGETQYF. For the CDR3, the DNA is TGTGCCATCAGTGAGACAGGGGGCAGGGGAGAGACCCAGTACTTC.

The genes are TRBV2 and TRBJ2-7; D possibly corresponds to TRBD2 (6 bases). The germline V gene encodes CDR1 SNHLY and CDR2 FYNNEI. The CDR3 totals 15 residues. V lost 3 bases and J 9 bases, leaving 21 bases between the germline ends. The CDR3 is CASSDETRGWDLQYF. In DNA, the CDR3 is TGTGCCAGCAGTGACGAGACGCGGGGATGGGACCTGCAGTACTTC.

This clone turned up a few times. The V gene is TRBV5-6, the J gene TRBJ2-3; D is unclear. Germline assignment: CDR1 SGHDT and CDR2 YYEEEE. The CDR3 is made up of 15 amino acids. Trimming removed 4 bases at V and 5 bases at J, with 17 bases between. CDR3 residues: CASSPGVAARDTQYF. CDR3 in DNA: TGTGCCAGCAGCCCGGGTGTGGCCGCAAGAGATACGCAGTATTTT.

This clone was recorded once. This chain uses TRBV7-2 with TRBJ1-1; 11 bases fit TRBD1. The germline V gene encodes CDR1 SGHTA and CDR2 FQGNSA. This CDR3 has 14 residues. The trim removed 4 bases at V and 5 bases at J, leaving 3 bases unmatched. The CDR3 sequence: CASSWGTGGTEAFF. The CDR3 nucleotides read TGTGCCAGCAGCTGGGGGACAGGGGGGACTGAAGCTTTCTTT.

This sequence joins TRBV5-1 and TRBJ1-1, with D perhaps TRBD1 (6 bases). CDR1 and CDR2 (germline): SGHRS, YFSETQ. The CDR3 has 15 amino acids. V dropped 4 bases and J dropped 2 bases, with 15 bases sitting between them. CDR3 nucleotide sequence: TGCGCCAGCAGCCCGAACAGGGTGGGAAACACTGAAGCTTTCTTT. It yields the protein CASSPNRVGNTEAFF.

This chain connects TRBV19 to TRBJ2-7; weak D call: TRBD1 (5 bases). The CDR3 sequence is 12 residues long. V was trimmed by 10 bases and J by 4 bases, leaving 14 bases between them. Germline CDR1 and CDR2: LNHDA and SQIVND (reference sequence). The chain's CDR3 is CATQGYQYEQYF. CDR3 nucleotides: TGTGCCACTCAGGGATACCAATACGAGCAGTACTTC.

A word on this clone: A read error may account for a junction end that differs from germline. The chain carries TRBV7-7 and TRBJ2-3, with D possibly called TRBD1 or TRBD2 (5 bases each). In germline, CDR1 is SSHAT, CDR2 FNYEAQ (reference sequence). The CDR3 spans 15 residues. CDR3 DNA: TGTGCTAGCAGCTTAGGGGTACTAGGTACAGATACGCAGTATTTT. Protein product: CASSLGVLGTDTQYF.

This rearrangement joins TRBV6-5 to TRBJ2-6; D call uncertain. The ends were cut back, 2 bases at V and 0 bases at J, with 5 bases in the middle. Germline V gene data show CDR1 as MNHEY and CDR2 as SVGAGI. The CDR3 contains 15 residues. The CDR3 reads CASSYELSGANVLTF. The DNA of the CDR3 is TGTGCCAGCAGTTACGAGCTCTCTGGGGCCAACGTCCTGACTTTC.

The V call is TRBV7-3, the J call TRBJ1-1, with 11 bases fitting TRBD1. Unmatched junction bases numbered 13, after V lost 5 bases and J lost 11 bases. There are 15 residues in the CDR3. CDR1 and CDR2 from the germline V gene are SGHTA and FQGTGA. The CDR3 reads CASSPTGTGGRDAFF. For the CDR3, the DNA is TGTGCCAGCAGCCCCACCGGGACAGGGGGGAGAGATGCTTTCTTT.

CDR3: CASSFRGGSGNTIYF. The CDR3 nucleotides read TGTGCCAGCAGTTTTCGCGGGGGCTCTGGAAACACCATATATTTT. The chain recombines TRBV27 with TRBJ1-3, with D tentatively TRBD1 (5 bases). V lost 3 bases and J 0 bases, leaving 9 bases between the germline ends. Germline lookup yields CDR1 MNHEY and CDR2 SMNVEV (reference sequence). The CDR3 totals 15 residues.

The CDR3 coding sequence is TGTGCCAGCAGTTCGCGACCGGGACTAGCGGGGGGGGCTACAGATACGCAGTATTTT. Amino acid sequence: CASSSRPGLAGGATDTQYF. V is TRBV27 and J is TRBJ2-3, with TRBD2 matching 16 bases. The CDR3 sequence is 19 residues long. Germline V lookup: CDR1 MNHEY, CDR2 SMNVEV (reference sequence). V was pared by 4 bases and J by 3 bases, with 10 bases of the junction left unmatched.